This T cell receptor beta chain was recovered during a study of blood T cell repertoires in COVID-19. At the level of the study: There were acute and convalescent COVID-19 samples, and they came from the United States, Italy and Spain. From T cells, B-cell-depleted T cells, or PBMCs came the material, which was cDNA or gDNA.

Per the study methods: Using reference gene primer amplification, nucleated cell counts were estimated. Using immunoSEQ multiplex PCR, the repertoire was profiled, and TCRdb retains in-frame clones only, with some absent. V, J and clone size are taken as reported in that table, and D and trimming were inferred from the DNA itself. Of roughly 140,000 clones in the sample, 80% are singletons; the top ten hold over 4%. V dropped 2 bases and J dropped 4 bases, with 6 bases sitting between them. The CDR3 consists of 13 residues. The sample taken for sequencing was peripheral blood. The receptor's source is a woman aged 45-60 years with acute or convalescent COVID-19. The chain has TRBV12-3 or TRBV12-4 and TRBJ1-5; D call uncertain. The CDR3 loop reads CASSLTENQPQHF. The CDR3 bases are TGTGCCAGCAGTTTAACTGAGAATCAGCCCCAGCATTTT.